The 13 T cell receptor beta chains given below trace back to one sample, sequenced in a study of neoadjuvant anti-PD-1 for oral cavity cancer. Assay used: immunoSEQ multiplex PCR; TCRdb lists only in-frame clones, some missing. The sample includes about 12,000 clones, 70% to 75% of them seen just once. Time point in this sample: after neoadjuvant nivolumab, at surgical resection. The sequencing used PBMCs, collected after nivolumab (anti-PD-1) treatment. The receptors stem from a person aged 35-79 years with oral cavity squamous cell carcinoma.

This chain joins TRBV5-1 and TRBJ1-1; D gene ambiguous. The length of the CDR3 is 15 residues. Per the germline V gene, CDR1 is SGHRS and CDR2 is YFSETQ. V lost 2 bases to trimming and J lost 1 base, with 12 bases between them. The CDR3 here is CASSFNGISNTEAFF. DNA for the CDR3: TGCGCCAGCAGCTTTAACGGGATTTCGAACACTGAAGCTTTCTTT.

The CDR3 coding sequence is TGTGCCAGAAGCTGGGACAGGGGCGCGCACTATGGCTACACCTTC. Amino acids: CARSWDRGAHYGYTF. This chain joins TRBV5-3 and TRBJ1-2, with 10 positions matching TRBD1. TRBV5-3 is assigned to the ORF class and has an uncertain function. V trimming: 3 bases; J trimming: 3 bases; junction bases outside the gene matches: 5. The CDR3 runs to 15 residues.

This clone has just one count. The V gene is TRBV5-4, the J gene TRBJ2-1; 7 bases align to TRBD2. J was trimmed by 8 bases and V by 4 bases; bases with no gene match: 9. CDR1 SGHNT and CDR2 YYREEE come from the germline V gene (reference sequence). The CDR3 covers 14 residues. The CDR3 sequence: CASSRDAGVDEQFF. In DNA form, the CDR3 reads TGTGCCAGCAGCCGAGACGCGGGGGTTGATGAGCAGTTCTTC.

This clone was observed once. The chain recombines TRBV29-1 with TRBJ2-7; 7 nucleotides line up with TRBD1. CDR3 length: 14 amino acids. The V and J ends lost 5 bases and 0 bases, in that order; junction bases with no gene match: 7. Germline V gives CDR1 SQVTM, CDR2 ANQGSEA. The CDR3 DNA reads as TGCAGCGTTCGAGAGACAGGGCTCTCCTACGAGCAGTACTTC. This encodes CSVRETGLSYEQYF.

This chain joins TRBV11-2 and TRBJ2-5; D may correspond to TRBD1 or TRBD2 (6 bases each). The CDR3 consists of 13 residues. The germline V gene has CDR1 SGHAT and CDR2 FQNNGV. Trimming cost V 8 bases and J 5 bases, with 15 bases left between them. The CDR3 spells CASGPGAGETQYF. In DNA form, the CDR3 reads TGTGCCAGCGGCCCGGGGGCAGGGGAGACCCAGTACTTC.

The count of this clone is one. The gene calls are TRBV6-1 and TRBJ1-6, with D possibly matching TRBD1 (6 bases). V lost 2 bases to trimming and J lost 5 bases, with 16 bases between them. Per germline, CDR1 MNHNS and CDR2 SASEGT. This CDR3 contains 17 residues. The CDR3 spells CASSERGVGHNNSPLHF. CDR3 coding DNA: TGTGCCAGCAGTGAAAGGGGGGTGGGACACAATAATTCACCCCTCCACTTT.

This chain uses TRBV7-8 with TRBJ1-5, with D perhaps TRBD1 (5 bases). The germline V and J ends were trimmed by 5 bases and 7 bases, with 21 bases remaining between them. The CDR3 consists of 16 residues. Germline lookup yields CDR1 SGHVS and CDR2 FQNEAQ. This chain's CDR3 is CASSKSGTAFGQPQHF. The CDR3, as DNA: TGTGCCAGCAGCAAATCCGGGACGGCGTTCGGCCAGCCCCAGCATTTT. Full variable domain (outside the CDR3, taken from reference TRBV7-8 and TRBJ1-5): GAGVSQSPRYKVAKRGQDVALRCDPISGHVSLFWYQQALGQGPEFLTYFQNEAQLDKSGLPSDRFFAERPEGSVSTLKIQRTQQEDSAVYLCASSKSGTAFGQPQHFGDGTRLSIL.

This chain connects TRBV28 to TRBJ2-1, with D unclear. V lost 3 bases, J lost 2 bases, and 11 bases lay in between. Germline V lookup: CDR1 MDHEN, CDR2 SYDVKM. The CDR3 is made up of 15 amino acids. The CDR3 reads CASSFLSVAYNEQFF. CDR3 bases: TGTGCCAGCAGTTTTCTTTCTGTCGCCTACAATGAGCAGTTCTTC.

This clone turned up a few times. The chain joins TRBV27 to TRBJ1-5; 7 bases agree with TRBD1. The length of the CDR3 is 17 residues. Germline V gene lookup returns CDR1 MNHEY and CDR2 SMNVEV (reference sequence). V was pared by 6 bases and J by 6 bases, with 17 bases of the junction left unmatched. This CDR3 reads CASRPRWRTGQGQPQHF. The DNA for the CDR3 is TGTGCCAGCAGACCTAGGTGGAGGACAGGACAAGGTCAGCCCCAGCATTTT.

This chain joins TRBV30 and TRBJ2-1, with D perhaps TRBD2 (5 bases). The V gene's germline CDR1 is GTSNPN and CDR2 SVGIG (reference sequence). The V end was cut by 2 bases, the J end by 3 bases, with 20 bases between. The CDR3 has 17 amino acids. The CDR3 loop is CAWSKWERRDFYNEQFF. In nucleotides, the CDR3 is TGTGCCTGGAGTAAATGGGAGCGGAGAGACTTCTACAATGAGCAGTTCTTC. The full variable domain, completed using reference TRBV30 and TRBJ2-1, is SQTIHQWPATLVQPVGSPLSLECTVEGTSNPNLYWYRQAAGRGLQLLFYSVGIGQISSEVPQNLSASRPQDRQFILSSKKLLLSDSGFYLCAWSKWERRDFYNEQFFGPGTRLTVL.

The chain couples TRBV5-1 to TRBJ2-6; the D gene is possibly TRBD1 (5 bases). This CDR3 has 19 residues. Trimming shortened V by 4 bases and J by 0 bases, and 20 bases separated the two germline ends. Germline loops: CDR1 SGHRS, CDR2 YFSETQ. For the CDR3, the DNA is TGCGCCAGCAGCATCAAGACAGTGACGGCCCTCTCTGGGGCCAACGTCCTGACTTTC. Translating it yields CASSIKTVTALSGANVLTF.

The chain couples TRBV10-3 to TRBJ2-2, with 12 bases lining up with TRBD2. Per germline, CDR1 ENHRY and CDR2 SYGVKD. This CDR3 spans 17 amino acids. Germline trimming cut 6 bases from V and 7 bases from J; bases unmatched to any gene: 12. The CDR3 here is CAISEATSGRSGGELFF. Here the CDR3 DNA reads TGTGCCATCAGCGAGGCGACTAGCGGGAGAAGTGGCGGGGAGCTGTTTTTT.

CDR3 region: CASSLSGRQASYTGELFF. The CDR3, as DNA: TGTGCCAGCAGCCTATCCGGCAGGCAGGCGTCGTACACCGGGGAGCTGTTTTTT. The rearrangement joins TRBV7-8 to TRBJ2-2, with D hard to call. From germline, CDR1 is SGHVS and CDR2 FQNEAQ. Trimming cost V 5 bases and J 3 bases, with 22 bases left between them. This CDR3 is built from 18 residues.